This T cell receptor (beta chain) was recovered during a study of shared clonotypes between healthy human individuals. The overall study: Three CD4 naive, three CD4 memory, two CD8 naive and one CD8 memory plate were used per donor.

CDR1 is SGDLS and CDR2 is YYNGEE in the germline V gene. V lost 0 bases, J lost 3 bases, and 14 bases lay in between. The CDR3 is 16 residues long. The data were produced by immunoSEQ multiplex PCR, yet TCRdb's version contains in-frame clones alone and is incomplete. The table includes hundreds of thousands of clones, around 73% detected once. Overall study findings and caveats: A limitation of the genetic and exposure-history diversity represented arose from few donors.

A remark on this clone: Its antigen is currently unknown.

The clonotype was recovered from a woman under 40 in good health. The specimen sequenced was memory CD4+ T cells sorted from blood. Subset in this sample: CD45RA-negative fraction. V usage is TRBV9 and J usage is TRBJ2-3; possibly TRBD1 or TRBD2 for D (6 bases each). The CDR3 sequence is CASSVAGGGRTDTQYF. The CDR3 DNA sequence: TGTGCCAGCAGCGTAGCTGGAGGGGGGCGGACAGATACGCAGTATTTT.